Reported below is one T cell receptor beta chain. One end of the junction is discordant with germline, which a read error may explain. The CDR3 has 14 amino acids. Germline loops: CDR1 SSHAT, CDR2 FNYEAQ (reference sequence). The entry originates in a study of blood T cell repertoires in COVID-19. In the study's own analysis: Counts of nucleated cells, estimated from reference gene primer amplification, were obtained. Clones were read by immunoSEQ multiplex PCR, and TCRdb kept only the in-frame ones, dropping some. Clone size and the V and J calls come from that table; the DNA yielded D and trimming. The repertoire holds some 490,000 clones, approximately 85% seen once, with approximately 3% in the top ten.

The source of this sequence is a human donor in a cohort sampled during active COVID-19. The gene calls are TRBV7-7 and TRBJ2-5, with no clear D. The sequenced sample consisted of peripheral blood. This CDR3 reads CASSPRGVKETQYF. In nucleotides, the CDR3 is TGTGCTAGCAGCCCCAGAGGCGTAAAAGAGACCCAGTACTTC.